The source of this T cell receptor (beta chain) is a study of shared clonotypes between healthy human individuals. DNA at 150 to 200 ng, about 30,000 T cell genomes, went into sorted-subset replicate PCRs. Authors' data handling: ImmunoSEQ junction-only sequences lacked quality scores, so their filtering differed. Repertoires were generated with immunoSEQ multiplex PCR, while TCRdb's copy carries only in-frame clones and drops some. V and J calls and clone size follow that table, whereas D and trimming were derived from the DNA. The sample contains 1,500,000 or so clones, 97% to 99% of which appear only once. The CDR3 length is 13 residues. The V and J ends lost 4 bases and 4 bases respectively, with 10 bases between them. CDR1 and CDR2 (germline): MNHEY, SVGAGI.

The chain carries TRBV6-5 and TRBJ2-5, with D possibly being TRBD1 or TRBD2 (5 bases each). The clonotype comes from a young man in good health. Source material: naive CD4+ T cells sorted from blood. Sample subset: CD45RA+ positively selected. The CDR3 is CASSFAGRETQYF. The CDR3 DNA reads TGTGCCAGCAGTTTTGCAGGGAGAGAGACCCAGTACTTC.